The T cell receptor (beta chain) described here comes from a study of human T cells and chemical hapten exposure. TCRdb itself ran the RACE reads through MiXCR, one entry per CDR3 protein. The top ten hold about 8.2% of the sample, which has 300,000 to 450,000 distinct CDR3 sequences, 4.5% to 5.5% seen once. As for time point: pre-sensitization, week 0. As for treatment: therapeutic diphenylcyclopropenone sensitization with weekly scalp DPC. Whole-study findings and limits: As the donors had alopecia, their immune response may differ from healthy people's.

Concerning this clonotype: Its antigen is as yet unknown.

Germline lookup yields CDR1 LNHNV and CDR2 YYDKDF (reference sequence). Germline trimming cut 0 bases from V and 4 bases from J; bases unmatched to any gene: 6. This CDR3 comprises 16 residues. Sample: whole blood, taken in connection with sensitization to the hapten diphenylcyclopropenone (DPC). This sequence originates from a woman younger than 30 with alopecia areata. Some clones in this sample may be carry-over from other donors' samples. The chain couples TRBV15 to TRBJ2-7, with 10 bases that match TRBD2. The CDR3 DNA reads as TGTGCCACCAGCAGAGATTTAGCGGGGGGTGGTTACGAGCAGTACTTC. This sequence encodes CATSRDLAGGGYEQYF.